This T cell receptor (beta chain) was retrieved from a study of PD-1 blockade in classical Hodgkin lymphoma. General study points: Newly diagnosed patients were reported to exhibit reduced baseline TCR diversity relative to healthy donors. Prior therapy or disease activity may underlie the repertoire differences, whose causes remain undefined.

Of note for this clone: Its specificity is not known.

The V and J ends lost 0 bases and 8 bases respectively, with 15 bases between them. The CDR3 contains 14 residues. CDR1 is SGDLS and CDR2 is YYNGEE in the germline V gene. Profiled with immunoSEQ multiplex PCR; TCRdb holds only in-frame clones, not every one. This table has around 50,000 clones, around 74% appearing once. Time point in this sample: cycle 4 day 1 (C4D1), after 5 to 7 weeks of nivolumab. Each of the patients experienced relapse following autologous stem cell transplantation, and their brentuximab vedotin exposure differed. Sequencing was performed on peripheral blood mononuclear cells (PBMCs), taken before the fourth cycle of nivolumab. This clonotype was obtained from a human donor with classical Hodgkin lymphoma. V is TRBV9 and J is TRBJ2-7; D remains unclear. The CDR3 DNA reads as TGTGCCAGCAGCGTAGAGGGCAGCCCCATCCAGCAGTACTTC. Translating gives CASSVEGSPIQQYF.